One sample yielded the 17 T cell receptor beta chains listed below, sequenced in a study of a mutant IDH1 vaccine in newly diagnosed glioma. Time point noted: week 47, end of study. Every vaccination contained 300 ug of the mutant IDH1 20-mer peptide and was paired with topical imiquimod. TCRdb keeps only in-frame clones here, not all; method: immunoSEQ multiplex PCR. The sample has approximately 50,000 clones, 76% seen once. Antigen specificity for these receptors is unknown. The specimen was PBMCs, collected from a glioma patient whose treatment included an IDH1 peptide vaccine. These receptors were taken from a woman between 35 and 50 years old with glioma. Some clones in this sample may be carry-over from other donors' samples.

The chain employs TRBV5-6 and TRBJ2-2; D is unclear. The germline V gene encodes CDR1 SGHDT and CDR2 YYEEEE. The CDR3 runs to 15 residues. Trimming cost V 0 bases and J 5 bases, with 11 bases left between them. The CDR3 DNA is TGTGCCAGCAGCTTGGGCCTCATCGGGACCGGGGAGCTGTTTTTT. Protein: CASSLGLIGTGELFF. Using reference TRBV5-6 and TRBJ2-2 for the parts outside the CDR3, the full variable domain is DAGVTQSPTHLIKTRGQQVTLRCSPKSGHDTVSWYQQALGQGPQFIFQYYEEEERQRGNFPDRFSGHQFPNYSSELNVNALLLGDSALYLCASSLGLIGTGELFFGEGSRLTVL.

This clone was picked up a small number of times. The V gene is TRBV7-9, the J gene TRBJ2-7; the D is unclear. The CDR3 totals 13 residues. Per germline, CDR1 SEHNR and CDR2 FQNEAQ (reference sequence). The ends were cut back, 5 bases at V and 2 bases at J, with 10 bases in the middle. The CDR3 DNA follows: TGTGCCAGCAGCCCAGAGTTAACCTACGAGCAGTACTTC. The encoded protein is CASSPELTYEQYF.

The CDR3 region has the DNA TGTGCCAGCAGTTACGCCGCCGGAAACCGCCCCTATGGCTACACCTTC. Its protein product is CASSYAAGNRPYGYTF. This chain links TRBV6-6 with TRBJ1-2, with D uncertain. The V end lost 2 bases, the J end lost 4 bases, and 17 bases lay between the germline ends. The V gene's germline CDR1 is MNHNY and CDR2 SVGAGI (reference sequence). This CDR3 has 16 amino acids.

This chain joins TRBV27 and TRBJ2-1, with 9 bases that match TRBD2. This CDR3 is 15 amino acids long. J lost 6 bases, V lost 7 bases, and 10 bases had no gene match. Germline V lookup: CDR1 MNHEY, CDR2 SMNVEV (reference sequence). Here the CDR3 reads CASISVGTSSNEQFF. The CDR3, as DNA: TGTGCCAGCATATCAGTGGGGACTAGCAGCAATGAGCAGTTCTTC.

V usage is TRBV5-4 and J usage is TRBJ1-2; D gene ambiguous. V was pared by 9 bases and J by 4 bases, with 16 bases between. CDR3 size: 13 residues. Germline values: CDR1 SGHNT, CDR2 YYREEE (reference sequence). Written as DNA, the CDR3 is TGTGCCACTAGCCGAGACGGAATCTATGGCTACACCTTC. Amino acid sequence: CATSRDGIYGYTF.

This rearrangement joins TRBV12-5 to TRBJ1-5; tentatively, D is TRBD1 (5 bases). In germline, CDR1 is LGHNT, CDR2 FRNRAP. Trimming took 7 bases from V and 7 from J, leaving 11 bases between them. CDR3 length: 12 residues. In DNA form, the CDR3 reads TGTGCTAGTGCTGGTTGGGGGCAGCCCCAGCATTTT. Residues: CASAGWGQPQHF.

J is TRBJ2-3 and V is TRBV4-1; 7 bases fit TRBD2. CDR3 length: 16 residues. CDR1 is MGHRA and CDR2 is YSYEKL in the germline V gene. Germline trimming cut 0 bases from V and 6 bases from J; bases unmatched to any gene: 9. The CDR3 protein is CASSQEGLAATDTQYF. CDR3 nucleotide sequence: TGCGCCAGCAGCCAAGAGGGGCTAGCGGCAACCGATACGCAGTATTTT.

The chain couples TRBV19 to TRBJ1-2; possible D gene TRBD1, 5 bases. The germline CDR1 and CDR2 sequences are LNHDA and SQIVND (reference sequence). The length of the CDR3 is 16 residues. Between the trimmed V and J ends, which lost 2 bases and 1 base, there was a span of 14 bases. The CDR3 DNA is TGTGCCAGTAGTATAATCTCAGGGTCTCGTAACTATGGCTACACCTTC. Residues: CASSIISGSRNYGYTF.

This sequence joins TRBV9 and TRBJ2-5; TRBD2 agrees at 12 bases. The CDR3 is 15 residues long. Trimming took 4 bases from V and 4 from J; bases not matched to a gene: 5. From germline, CDR1 is SGDLS and CDR2 YYNGEE. CDR3 coding DNA: TGTGCCAGCAGCCCTAGCGGGGGGGCCGGAGAGACCCAGTACTTC. Its translation: CASSPSGGAGETQYF.

This clone was detected only once. The chain links TRBV15 to TRBJ2-3, with 13 positions matching TRBD2. J gave up 5 bases and V 1 base, and 3 bases lay outside the gene matches. The CDR3 covers 16 residues. Germline loops: CDR1 LNHNV, CDR2 YYDKDF (reference sequence). CDR3 nucleotide sequence: TGTGCCACCAGCAGAGGGACTAGCGGGGGTATAGATACGCAGTATTTT. Translation: CATSRGTSGGIDTQYF.

CDR3 in amino acids: CASGRGDYGYTF. The CDR3 DNA reads as TGTGCGTCAGGACGGGGAGACTATGGCTACACCTTC. The rearrangement joins TRBV19 to TRBJ1-2; unclear D gene. The length of the CDR3 is 12 residues. CDR1 and CDR2 (germline): LNHDA, SQIVND (reference sequence).

V gene TRBV6-1 combines with J gene TRBJ1-6; possibly TRBD1 for D (6 bases). The CDR3 loop spans 14 amino acids. The germline gives CDR1 MNHNS, CDR2 SASEGT. The V gene lost 2 bases and the J gene lost 7 bases, with 9 bases spanning the gap. The CDR3 region has the DNA TGTGCCAGCAGTGAATCAGGGGAGAATTCACCCCTCCACTTT. It is translated as CASSESGENSPLHF.

By its share, this clone is medium-sized. This CDR3 is CASRLRSDGGLSYEQYF. The CDR3 bases are TGTGCCAGCAGACTTCGCTCGGATGGAGGACTCTCCTACGAGCAGTACTTC. V usage is TRBV12-1 and J usage is TRBJ2-5; the D call TRBD2 from the table was never checked on the DNA. TRBJ2-7 explains the end of the DNA better; the J call may be wrong. TRBV12-1 is reported as a pseudogene. The CDR3 consists of 17 residues.

This clone has more than one count but fewer than ten. The V gene is TRBV5-5, the J gene TRBJ2-7, with D perhaps being TRBD1 or TRBD2 (7 bases each). Germline loops: CDR1 SGHKS, CDR2 YYEKEE (reference sequence). The V gene lost 4 bases and the J gene lost 5 bases, with 22 bases spanning the gap. The CDR3 loop spans 16 amino acids. The chain's CDR3 is CASSTVRGRGLDEQYF. The CDR3 coding sequence is TGTGCCAGCAGCACCGTTCGGGGGAGGGGGCTGGACGAGCAGTACTTC.

The J gene is TRBJ2-2, the V gene TRBV7-8; D gene unclear. There are 17 residues in the CDR3. V lost 5 bases to trimming and J lost 7 bases, with 23 bases between them. Germline V gene sequence: CDR1 SGHVS, CDR2 FQNEAQ. The CDR3 DNA is TGTGCCAGCAGCAAAACCCCGGCCGATGCCGGCGGCGGGGAGCTGTTTTTT. Translation: CASSKTPADAGGGELFF.

The rearrangement links TRBV2 to TRBJ1-5; D gene unclear. The CDR3 consists of 13 residues. V lost 6 bases and J 0 bases, leaving 6 bases between the germline ends. Germline V lookup: CDR1 SNHLY, CDR2 FYNNEI. The CDR3 region is CASSATSNQPQHF. The DNA for the CDR3 is TGTGCCAGCAGCGCGACTAGCAATCAGCCCCAGCATTTT.

This sequence joins TRBV30 and TRBJ1-6, with D perhaps matching TRBD1 (5 bases). V was pared by 5 bases and J by 7 bases, with 12 bases between. The CDR3 is made up of 13 amino acids. Looked up from germline, CDR1 is GTSNPN and CDR2 is SVGIG (reference sequence). CDR3 amino acids: CAWGDSRNSPLHF. The DNA of the CDR3 is TGTGCCTGGGGCGACAGTAGAAATTCACCCCTCCACTTT.